The 28 T cell receptor beta chains presented below share a single source sample, sequenced in a study of spatial heterogeneity in lung cancer. As for time point: sample taken at primary tumor resection. Their specific antigens are unknown. Study-level points and caveats: One measure, the expanded intratumoral alpha and beta TCR count, tracked tumor mutation counts.

Using its own MiXCR run on the 5' RACE reads, TCRdb lists one record per CDR3 protein. Of 2,300 or so distinct CDR3 sequences listed, roughly a fifth are singletons. The material was lung tumor tissue, obtained at surgery. Receptors were obtained from a male donor with early-stage non-small cell lung cancer.

By share, this clonotype counts as large. The gene calls are TRBV10-2 and TRBJ2-2; D unresolved. The CDR3 runs to 15 residues. Germline values: CDR1 WSHSY, CDR2 SAAADI. Trimming removed 7 bases from V and 6 bases from J, with 18 bases in between. This CDR3 is CASTSLTSKPGELFF. The CDR3 region has the DNA TGCGCCAGCACTTCCCTAACTTCTAAGCCCGGGGAGCTGTTTTTT.

This clonotype is judged large (0.1 to 1%). The rearrangement joins TRBV29-1 to TRBJ2-2; 7 bases fit TRBD2. Germline V lookup: CDR1 SQVTM, CDR2 ANQGSEA. V was clipped by 2 bases and J by 4 bases; unmatched bases: 7. CDR3 length: 15 amino acids. CDR3 nucleotides: TGCAGCGTTGAATTTCAAGCGGGGATCACCGGGGAGCTGTTTTTT. Protein product: CSVEFQAGITGELFF.

This chain links TRBV13 with TRBJ2-7; D could derive from TRBD1 or TRBD2 (5 bases each). Trimming stripped 4 bases from V and 5 bases from J, with 18 bases between. The CDR3 length is 15 residues. The germline V gene encodes CDR1 PRHDT and CDR2 FYEKMQ (reference sequence). This CDR3 reads CASSSAGARWDEQYF. The CDR3 nucleotides read TGTGCCAGCAGCTCCGCCGGGGCGAGATGGGACGAGCAGTACTTC.

The V call is TRBV11-2, the J call TRBJ2-1, with D possibly TRBD2 on 7 matching bases. The length of the CDR3 is 17 residues. V was pared by 0 bases and J by 7 bases, with 19 bases between. CDR1 and CDR2 from the germline V gene are SGHAT and FQNNGV. CDR3 in DNA: TGTGCCAGCAGCTTAGATCAAGTGGGGGGGCCGAGAAATGAGCAGTTCTTC. Protein: CASSLDQVGGPRNEQFF.

This clonotype is medium-sized in the sample. The J gene is TRBJ2-5, the V gene TRBV11-1; the D is unclear. This CDR3 is built from 14 residues. V lost 3 bases and J 1 base, leaving 9 bases between the germline ends. From germline, CDR1 is SGHAT and CDR2 FQDESV (reference sequence). This CDR3 reads CASSFGLLQETQYF. In DNA, the CDR3 is TGTGCCAGCAGCTTTGGGCTACTCCAAGAGACCCAGTACTTC.

This clonotype has just a few counts. V usage is TRBV12-3 or TRBV12-4 and J usage is TRBJ2-3; D is tentatively TRBD1 or TRBD2 (7 bases each). This CDR3 is 16 amino acids long. The V and J ends lost 8 bases and 0 bases respectively, with 18 bases between them. Here the CDR3 DNA reads TGTGCCAGCGCTCCAGGGGGGGGTCTTAGCACAGATACGCAGTATTTT. Translating gives CASAPGGGLSTDTQYF.

By share, this clonotype ranks as medium-sized (0.01 to 0.1%). The chain has TRBV28 and TRBJ2-1, with TRBD1 identical over 8 bases. Germline assignment: CDR1 MDHEN and CDR2 SYDVKM. The length of the CDR3 is 15 residues. V lost 6 bases, J lost 4 bases, and 8 bases stayed unmatched. CDR3 coding DNA: TGTGCCAGCAGACCCAACAGGGGGATTTACAATGAGCAGTTCTTC. As protein: CASRPNRGIYNEQFF. Drawing the rest from reference TRBV28 and TRBJ2-1, the complete variable domain is DVKVTQSSRYLVKRTGEKVFLECVQDMDHENMFWYRQDPGLGLRLIYFSYDVKMKEKGDIPEGYSVSREKKERFSLILESASTNQTSMYLCASRPNRGIYNEQFFGPGTRLTVL.

J is TRBJ2-2 and V is TRBV25-1, with 9 bases matching TRBD1. After removal of 10 bases from V and 3 bases from J, the junction contained 9 bases not matched to a gene. Germline-derived CDR1 and CDR2 are MGHDK and SYGVNS. This CDR3 region has 15 residues. The CDR3 bases are TGTGCCACCTCCCAGGACAGGGGCTACACCGGGGAGCTGTTTTTT. Translating gives CATSQDRGYTGELFF.

V and J are TRBV6-2 or TRBV6-3 and TRBJ2-1; D ambiguous. Trimming removed 5 bases from V and 9 bases from J, with 8 bases in between. This CDR3 has 11 amino acids. The germline gives CDR1 MNHEY, CDR2 SVGEGT. CDR3 bases: TGTGCCAGCAGTATAATCCGTGAGCAGTTCTTC. This translates into CASSIIREQFF.

This clonotype ranks as medium-sized. The chain combines TRBV10-3 with TRBJ2-1; no reliable D call. Germline CDR1 and CDR2: ENHRY and SYGVKD. The ends were cut back, 0 bases at V and 5 bases at J, with 8 bases in the middle. This CDR3 contains 14 residues. In DNA, the CDR3 is TGTGCCATCAGTGAGTCGCTTTTTAACAATGAGCAGTTCTTC. This codes for CAISESLFNNEQFF.

This clonotype was counted many times. V gene TRBV10-1 combines with J gene TRBJ2-7; 7 nucleotides match TRBD1. Germline loops: CDR1 WNHNN, CDR2 SYGVQD (reference sequence). This CDR3 is built from 13 residues. Trimming at V came to 8 bases and at J to 5 bases, leaving 9 bases not matched to a gene. In nucleotides, the CDR3 is TGCGCCAGCGAGACAGGGACGGGTCACGAGCAGTACTTC. Its protein product is CASETGTGHEQYF.

The chain is built from TRBV7-9 and TRBJ2-2; D perhaps matches TRBD1 (5 bases). V lost 4 bases and J lost 5, with 14 bases in between. The CDR3 is 15 amino acids. In germline, CDR1 is SEHNR, CDR2 FQNEAQ (reference sequence). The CDR3 DNA follows: TGTGCCAGCAGCTACCGGGCCCCAGGGACCGGGGAGCTGTTTTTT. Its protein is CASSYRAPGTGELFF.

The chain has TRBV2 and TRBJ1-2; D perhaps matches TRBD1 (6 bases). The length of the CDR3 is 13 residues. With 6 bases removed from V and 7 bases from J, the gap between germline ends came to 15 bases. Looked up from germline, CDR1 is SNHLY and CDR2 is FYNNEI. DNA of the CDR3: TGTGCCAGCAGGTCCCGGGGGGCGGGTGGCTACACCTTC. As protein: CASRSRGAGGYTF.

This clonotype was observed at least ten times. The J gene is TRBJ1-1, the V gene TRBV2; D perhaps matches TRBD1 (5 bases). CDR1 SNHLY and CDR2 FYNNEI come from the germline V gene. The CDR3 sequence is 14 residues long. The V and J ends lost 3 bases and 4 bases respectively, with 12 bases between them. The CDR3 DNA is TGTGCCAGCAGTGATTCCGGGGGGTTCACTGAAGCTTTCTTT. It yields the protein CASSDSGGFTEAFF.

This clonotype has a count of ten or more. The chain is built from TRBV7-3 and TRBJ2-3, with TRBD2 as a possible D gene (6 bases). V shed 1 base and J shed 2 bases, with 13 bases lying between them. Germline V CDR1 and CDR2: SGHTA, FQGTGA. The CDR3 extends over 16 amino acids. CDR3 DNA sequence: TGTGCCAGCAGCTTAAATTCCCGGGGGAACACAGATACGCAGTATTTT. This gives the protein CASSLNSRGNTDTQYF.

This clonotype was detected a few times. The V gene is TRBV20-1, the J gene TRBJ2-5; possibly TRBD2 for D (5 bases). V was trimmed by 3 bases and J by 2 bases, leaving 7 bases between them. The CDR3 totals 12 residues. The germline V gene encodes CDR1 DFQATT and CDR2 SNEGSKA (reference sequence). The DNA for the CDR3 is TGCAGTGCTAGTCGGGGTCAAGAGACCCAGTACTTC. This codes for CSASRGQETQYF.

The V and J genes are TRBV5-1 and TRBJ1-6; 9 bases are shared with TRBD1. J lost 6 bases, V lost 0 bases, and 1 base had no gene match. Germline V gene data show CDR1 as SGHRS and CDR2 as YFSETQ. The CDR3 contains 15 residues. Here the CDR3 reads CASSLGTGVNSPLHF. CDR3 DNA sequence: TGCGCCAGCAGCTTGGGGACAGGGGTTAATTCACCCCTCCACTTT.

This clonotype is deemed medium-sized. V gene TRBV19 combines with J gene TRBJ2-3; TRBD1 matches at 8 bases. V shed 5 bases and J 5 bases; nucleotides not matched to a gene: 6. CDR1 is LNHDA, CDR2 SQIVND, per germline (reference sequence). The CDR3 loop spans 14 amino acids. The CDR3 region is CASSVDRVRDTQYF. CDR3 bases: TGTGCCAGTAGTGTGGACAGGGTGAGAGATACGCAGTATTTT.

This clonotype was seen at least ten times. V gene TRBV6-4 combines with J gene TRBJ1-1; D is possibly TRBD1 (5 bases). The CDR3 covers 13 residues. Germline-derived CDR1 and CDR2 are MRHNA and SNTAGT. The germline V and J ends were trimmed by 7 bases and 0 bases, with 9 bases remaining between them. DNA for the CDR3: TGTGCCAGCAATGTGGGACTGAACACTGAAGCTTTCTTT. Its translation: CASNVGLNTEAFF.

V is TRBV24-1 and J is TRBJ2-2; TRBD1 might be the D (6 bases). V lost 0 bases, J lost 12 bases, and 7 bases lay in between. The length of the CDR3 is 12 residues. Germline lookup yields CDR1 KGHDR and CDR2 SFDVKD. The chain's CDR3 is CATSDLQGKLFF. In DNA, the CDR3 is TGTGCCACCAGTGATTTGCAGGGGAAGCTGTTTTTT.

The chain recombines TRBV12-3 or TRBV12-4 with TRBJ2-7, with 9 bases matching TRBD2. The CDR3 runs to 16 residues. V lost 2 bases and J lost 2; bases outside the gene matches: 7. The CDR3 is CASSLILAGHTYEQYF. The CDR3 DNA reads as TGTGCCAGCAGTTTAATCCTAGCGGGGCATACCTACGAGCAGTACTTC.

In this sample, this clonotype turned up many times. The V gene is TRBV18, the J gene TRBJ1-1, with D hard to call. V lost 3 bases and J lost 5, with 16 bases in between. Looked up from germline, CDR1 is KGHSH and CDR2 is LQKENI. CDR3 length equals 15 residues. The CDR3 DNA reads TGTGCCAGCTCACCTCCGGGTCCCCTTGGGACTGAAGCTTTCTTT. Protein: CASSPPGPLGTEAFF.

This clonotype showed up many times. This chain joins TRBV30 and TRBJ1-2; 8 bases are a match to TRBD1. Looked up from germline, CDR1 is GTSNPN and CDR2 is SVGIG (reference sequence). J lost 3 bases, V lost 5 bases, and 8 bases had no gene match. This CDR3 region has 14 residues. Here the CDR3 reads CAWRSRGLDYGYTF. The CDR3 DNA reads as TGTGCCTGGCGATCCAGGGGGCTAGACTATGGCTACACCTTC.

This clonotype qualifies as medium-sized. The J gene is TRBJ1-2, the V gene TRBV6-5; D gene uncertain. CDR1 MNHEY and CDR2 SVGAGI come from the germline V gene. The CDR3 spans 13 residues. With 3 bases removed from V and 2 bases from J, the gap between germline ends came to 7 bases. The CDR3, as DNA: TGTGCCAGCAGTTATTCACAGAACTATGGCTACACCTTC. It translates to CASSYSQNYGYTF.

The chain carries TRBV5-3 and TRBJ1-1; D remains unclear. TRBV5-3 belongs to the ORF category, with a function that is uncertain. The ends were cut back, 0 bases at V and 11 bases at J, with 8 bases in the middle. The CDR3 is made up of 11 amino acids. CDR3 sequence reads: CARSLAGCAFF. CDR3 sequence (DNA): TGTGCCAGAAGCTTGGCTGGGTGTGCTTTCTTT.

This clonotype turned up a few times. The chain is built from TRBV20-1 and TRBJ1-2; tentative D call: TRBD1 (5 bases). This CDR3 contains 13 residues. V lost 1 base and J 4 bases, leaving 10 bases between the germline ends. Germline CDR1 is DFQATT and CDR2 is SNEGSKA (reference sequence). The chain's CDR3 is CSARAVGGYGYTF. CDR3 coding DNA: TGCAGTGCTAGAGCCGTTGGGGGCTATGGCTACACCTTC.

This clonotype is medium-sized (0.01 to 0.1%) by share. The gene calls are TRBV3-1 and TRBJ2-2; no firm D call. CDR3 length: 15 amino acids. Trimming cost V 1 base and J 7 bases, with 13 bases left between them. Germline lookup yields CDR1 LGHDT and CDR2 YNNKEL (reference sequence). Here the CDR3 reads CASSQGAHLNGELFF. The CDR3 nucleotides read TGTGCCAGCAGCCAAGGTGCCCATTTGAACGGGGAGCTGTTTTTT.

This clonotype was counted only a few times. The genes are TRBV11-1 and TRBJ1-1; TRBD1 matches at 7 bases. J gave up 1 base and V 5 bases, and 7 bases lay outside the gene matches. This CDR3 is built from 15 residues. Germline assignment: CDR1 SGHAT and CDR2 FQDESV (reference sequence). CDR3 bases: TGTGCCAGCAGCCTGTCGGACAGGAAGAACACTGAAGCTTTCTTT. As protein: CASSLSDRKNTEAFF.